Included here is one T cell receptor beta chain sequence, with context. Its antigen is undetermined. The junction departs from the called germline gene at one end, perhaps through a read error. There are 14 residues in the CDR3. Germline V gene sequence: CDR1 MDHEN, CDR2 SYDVKM. This sample was included in a study of cytomegalovirus exposure and HLA in healthy donors. Study summary: Earlier, 95 million to 120 million unique TCR beta sequences were recovered from about 179 million T cells by an analysis.

The PCR had 60 Vbeta and 13 Jbeta primers. Assay: immunoSEQ multiplex PCR; the TCRdb copy retains only in-frame clones and omits some. The table records 100,000 to 150,000 clones, approximately 84% of them present only once. Study results and caveats: The study labeled 180 or so TCR beta chains cytomegalovirus-associated. Being productive about 87% or about 30% of the time was typical of most TCR beta V segments in an earlier analysis.

This receptor was obtained from a woman in her forties in good health and CMV-seronegative. The chain employs TRBV28 and TRBJ2-1, with no clear D. The source material was PBMCs. CDR3 protein: CAGSLEASSNEQFF. CDR3 nucleotide sequence: TGTGCCGGCAGCCTAGAGGCGAGCTCCAATGAGCAGTTCTTC.